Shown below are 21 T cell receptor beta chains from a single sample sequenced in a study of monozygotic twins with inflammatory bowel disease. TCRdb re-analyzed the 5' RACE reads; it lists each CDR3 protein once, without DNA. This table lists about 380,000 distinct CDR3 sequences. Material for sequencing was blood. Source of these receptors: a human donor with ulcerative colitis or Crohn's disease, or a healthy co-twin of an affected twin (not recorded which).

The CDR3 spells CASSPRENYEQYF. The genes are TRBV7-9 and TRBJ2-7. Germline CDR1 and CDR2: SEHNR and FQNEAQ (reference sequence). The CDR3 loop spans 13 amino acids. Variable domain in full (rest from reference TRBV7-9 and TRBJ2-7): DTGVSQNPRHKITKRGQNVTFRCDPISEHNRLYWYRQTLGQGPEFLTYFQNEAQLEKSRLLSDRFSAERPKGSFSTLEIQRTEQGDSAMYLCASSPRENYEQYFGPGTRLTVT.

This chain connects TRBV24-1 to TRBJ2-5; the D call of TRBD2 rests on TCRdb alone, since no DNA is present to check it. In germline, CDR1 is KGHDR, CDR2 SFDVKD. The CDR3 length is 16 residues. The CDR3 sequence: CATSDLQGGVGETQYF.

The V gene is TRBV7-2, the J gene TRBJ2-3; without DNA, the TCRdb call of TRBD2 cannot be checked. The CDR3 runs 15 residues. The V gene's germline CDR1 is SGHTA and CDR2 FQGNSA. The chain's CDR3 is CASSRRLADQDTQYF. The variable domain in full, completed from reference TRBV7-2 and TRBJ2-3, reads GAGVSQSPSNKVTEKGKDVELRCDPISGHTALYWYRQSLGQGLEFLIYFQGNSAPDKSGLPSDRFSAERTGGSVSTLTIQRTQQEDSAVYLCASSRRLADQDTQYFGPGTRLTVL.

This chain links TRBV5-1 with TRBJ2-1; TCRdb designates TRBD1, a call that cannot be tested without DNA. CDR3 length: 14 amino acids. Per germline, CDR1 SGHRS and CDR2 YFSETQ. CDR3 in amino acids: CASKERVTYNEQFF.

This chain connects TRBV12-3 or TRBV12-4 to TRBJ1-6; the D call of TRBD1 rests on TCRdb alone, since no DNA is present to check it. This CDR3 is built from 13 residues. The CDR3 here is CASRGTEITPLHF.

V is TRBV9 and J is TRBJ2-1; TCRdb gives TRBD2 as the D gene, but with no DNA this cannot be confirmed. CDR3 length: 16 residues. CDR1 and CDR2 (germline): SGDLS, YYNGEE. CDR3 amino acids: CASSVVGLAVNNEQFF.

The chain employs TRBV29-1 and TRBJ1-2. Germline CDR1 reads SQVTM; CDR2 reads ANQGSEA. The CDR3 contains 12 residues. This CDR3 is CSAGLDLRGYTF.

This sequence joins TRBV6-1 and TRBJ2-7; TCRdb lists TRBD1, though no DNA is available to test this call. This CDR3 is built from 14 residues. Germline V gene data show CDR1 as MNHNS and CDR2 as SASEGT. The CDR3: CASSVGTRVYEQYF.

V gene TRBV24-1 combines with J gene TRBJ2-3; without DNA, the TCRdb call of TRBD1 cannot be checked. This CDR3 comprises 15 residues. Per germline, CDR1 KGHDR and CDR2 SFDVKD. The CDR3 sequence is CATSDSTGFTNTQYF.

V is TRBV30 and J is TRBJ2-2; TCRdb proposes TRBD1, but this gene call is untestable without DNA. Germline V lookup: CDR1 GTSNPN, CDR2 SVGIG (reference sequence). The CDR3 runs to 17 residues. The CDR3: CAWNLGQAFANTGELFF.

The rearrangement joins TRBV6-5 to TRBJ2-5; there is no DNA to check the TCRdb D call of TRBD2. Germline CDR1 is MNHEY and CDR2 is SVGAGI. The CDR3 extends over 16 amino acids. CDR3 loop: CASSFGLAGARETQYF.

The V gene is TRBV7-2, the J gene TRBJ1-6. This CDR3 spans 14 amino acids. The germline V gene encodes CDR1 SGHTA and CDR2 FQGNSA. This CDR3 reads CASSLTSSHSALHF.

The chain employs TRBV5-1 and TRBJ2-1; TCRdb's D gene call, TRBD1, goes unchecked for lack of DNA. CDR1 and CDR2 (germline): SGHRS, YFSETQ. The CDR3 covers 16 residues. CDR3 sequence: CASSSHGTGGLNEQFF.

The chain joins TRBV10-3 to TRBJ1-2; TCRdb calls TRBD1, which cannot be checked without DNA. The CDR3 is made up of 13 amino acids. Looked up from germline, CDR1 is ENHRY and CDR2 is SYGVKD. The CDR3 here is CATRTGGLSGYTF.

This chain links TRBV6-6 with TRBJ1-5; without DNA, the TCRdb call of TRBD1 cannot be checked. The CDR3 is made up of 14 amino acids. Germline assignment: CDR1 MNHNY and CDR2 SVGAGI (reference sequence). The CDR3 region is CASSYGRGNQPQHF.

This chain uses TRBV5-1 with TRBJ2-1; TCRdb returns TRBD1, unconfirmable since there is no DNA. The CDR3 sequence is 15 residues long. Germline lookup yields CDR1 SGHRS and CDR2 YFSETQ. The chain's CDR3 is CASSIPSGGNNEQFF.

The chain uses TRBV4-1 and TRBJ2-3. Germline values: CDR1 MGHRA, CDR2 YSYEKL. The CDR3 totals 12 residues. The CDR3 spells CASSQGLDTQYF.

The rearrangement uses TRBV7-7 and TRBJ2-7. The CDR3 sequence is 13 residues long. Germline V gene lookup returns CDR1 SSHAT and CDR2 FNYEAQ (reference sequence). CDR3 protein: CASSLGEGYEQYF.

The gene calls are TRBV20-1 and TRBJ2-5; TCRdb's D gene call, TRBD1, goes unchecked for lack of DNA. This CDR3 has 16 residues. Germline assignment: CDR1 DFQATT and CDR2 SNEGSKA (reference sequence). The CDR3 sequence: CSATFDGGGAQETQYF.

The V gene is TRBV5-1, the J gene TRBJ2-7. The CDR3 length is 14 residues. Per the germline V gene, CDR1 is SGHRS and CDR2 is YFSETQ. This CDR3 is CASSLGQNSYEQYF.

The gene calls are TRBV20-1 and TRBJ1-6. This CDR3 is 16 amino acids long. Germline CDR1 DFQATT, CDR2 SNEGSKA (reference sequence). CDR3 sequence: CSAKKLSDSYNSPLHF.